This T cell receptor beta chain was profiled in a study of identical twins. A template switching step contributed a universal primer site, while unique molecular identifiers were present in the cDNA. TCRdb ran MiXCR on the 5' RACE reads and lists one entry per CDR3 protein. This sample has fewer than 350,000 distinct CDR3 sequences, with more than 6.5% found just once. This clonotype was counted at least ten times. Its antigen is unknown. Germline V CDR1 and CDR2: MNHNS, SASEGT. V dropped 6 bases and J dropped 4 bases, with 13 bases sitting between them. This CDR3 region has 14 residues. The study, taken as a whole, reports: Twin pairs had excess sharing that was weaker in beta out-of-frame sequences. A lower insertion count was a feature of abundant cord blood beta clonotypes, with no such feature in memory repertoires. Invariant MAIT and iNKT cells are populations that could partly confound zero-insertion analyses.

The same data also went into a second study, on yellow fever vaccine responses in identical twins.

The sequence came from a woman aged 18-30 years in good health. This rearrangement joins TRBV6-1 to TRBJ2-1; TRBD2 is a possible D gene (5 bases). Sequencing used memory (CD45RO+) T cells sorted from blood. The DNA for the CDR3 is TGTGCCAGCAGAGCGGATCTTACATACAATGAGCAGTTCTTC. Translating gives CASRADLTYNEQFF.